The 7 T cell receptor beta chains below all came from one sample that was sequenced in a study of post-analysis software for immune sequencing data. Regarding the study as a whole: Controls had lower frequencies than patients of five TRBV segments, which included TRBV5-6, TRBV5-1 and TRBV20-1.

cDNA libraries of TCR beta carried unique molecular identifiers. TCRdb called the PCR reads again in MiXCR, with one record for every CDR3 protein. This sample has hundreds of thousands of distinct CDR3 sequences, with roughly 50% found just once. These TCRs are of unknown antigen specificity. The specimen was blood. The receptor source for this set is a girl aged 5-17 years with multiple sclerosis.

V is TRBV5-4 and J is TRBJ2-6; D remains unclear. The germline V and J ends were trimmed by 3 bases and 1 base, with 8 bases remaining between them. The CDR3 loop spans 15 amino acids. Germline V gives CDR1 SGHNT, CDR2 YYREEE (reference sequence). CDR3: CASSWAGSGANVLTF. CDR3 coding DNA: TGTGCCAGCAGCTGGGCAGGATCTGGGGCCAACGTCCTGACTTTC.

V and J are TRBV29-1 and TRBJ2-3; 11 bases agree with TRBD2. V was pared by 6 bases and J by 4 bases, with 12 bases of the junction left unmatched. This CDR3 spans 16 amino acids. Germline V CDR1 and CDR2: SQVTM, ANQGSEA. CDR3 nucleotides: TGCAGCGTCCAACAAACTAGCGGGAGCTGGGCAGATACGCAGTATTTT. Translation gives CSVQQTSGSWADTQYF.

The chain links TRBV4-2 to TRBJ2-3, with D possibly being TRBD2 (6 bases). CDR1 LGHNA and CDR2 YNFKEQ come from the germline V gene. The CDR3 is made up of 13 amino acids. Trimming took 3 bases from V and 5 from J, leaving 9 bases between them. The CDR3 DNA is TGTGCCAGCAGCCAGGCCGGGAGAGATACGCAGTATTTT. Encoded protein: CASSQAGRDTQYF.

This chain connects TRBV7-8 to TRBJ2-3; TRBD2 matches 12 bases. The CDR3 covers 17 residues. Germline V gene data show CDR1 as SGHVS and CDR2 as FQNEAQ. Unmatched junction bases numbered 10, after V lost 4 bases and J lost 5 bases. The CDR3 sequence is CASSSRLAGVVGDTQYF. The CDR3 DNA follows: TGTGCCAGCAGCTCTCGACTAGCGGGAGTGGTAGGAGATACGCAGTATTTT.

This clonotype was counted a few times. This chain uses TRBV10-3 with TRBJ2-7, with 8 bases that match TRBD1. Germline V gene data show CDR1 as ENHRY and CDR2 as SYGVKD. The CDR3 runs 14 residues. The J segment lost 2 bases and the V segment lost 6 bases, leaving 6 bases of the junction unmatched. The DNA of the CDR3 is TGTGCCATCAGGTCCGGGACAGGCGCCTACGAGCAGTACTTC. It is translated as CAIRSGTGAYEQYF.

This clonotype was detected only a few times. J is TRBJ1-4 and V is TRBV5-1; the D gene is possibly TRBD1 (5 bases). Germline CDR1 is SGHRS and CDR2 is YFSETQ. The CDR3 is made up of 12 amino acids. Trimming left V 4 bases short and J 7 bases short, with 8 bases between. The DNA for the CDR3 is TGCGCCAGCAGCGGGGACGTTGAAAAACTGTTTTTT. This gives the protein CASSGDVEKLFF.

This clonotype was found a few times. The gene calls are TRBV12-3 or TRBV12-4 and TRBJ2-7; a possible D gene is TRBD1 (6 bases). V was trimmed by 2 bases and J by 3 bases, leaving 11 bases between them. This CDR3 is built from 14 residues. DNA for the CDR3: TGTGCCAGCAGTTTAAGGGGACACAGCTACGAGCAGTACTTC. Protein product: CASSLRGHSYEQYF.